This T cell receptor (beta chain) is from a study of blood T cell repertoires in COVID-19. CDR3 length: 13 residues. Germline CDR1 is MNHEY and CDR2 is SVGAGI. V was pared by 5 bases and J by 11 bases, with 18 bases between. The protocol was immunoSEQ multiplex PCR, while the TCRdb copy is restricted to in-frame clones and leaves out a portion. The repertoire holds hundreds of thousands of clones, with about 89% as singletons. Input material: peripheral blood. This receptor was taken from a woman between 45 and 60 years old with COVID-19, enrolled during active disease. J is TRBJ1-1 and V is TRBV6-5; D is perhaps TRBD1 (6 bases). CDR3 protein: CASSPARGAGAFF. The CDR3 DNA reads TGTGCCAGCAGTCCCGCGCGGGGGGCGGGGGCTTTCTTT.